This record concerns one T cell receptor (beta chain) sequence. Its antigen is undetermined. This sample was included in a study of OX40 agonist ivuxolimab in advanced cancers. In the study overall: Allowance was made for prior anti-PD-1, anti-PD-L1 or anti-CTLA-4 therapy, and approximately 41% had some. Study-wide results and limits: Relative to CD4+, CD8+ T cells held more expanded clones on average. Clonal expansion was seen in CD4+ and CD8+ blood T cells by week 6 at 0.1 to 3.0 mg/kg.

The ends were cut back, 5 bases at V and 3 bases at J, with 23 bases in the middle. This CDR3 spans 17 amino acids. The germline gives CDR1 SEHNR, CDR2 FQNEAQ (reference sequence). Autoimmune disease history or systemic immunosuppression disqualified patients. Clones were sequenced by immunoSEQ multiplex PCR, and TCRdb holds only the in-frame ones, with some missing. The table lists about 20,000 clones, about 83% of them singletons. The receptor's source is an adult with an advanced solid tumor such as melanoma, head and neck, liver or kidney cancer. Source: CD4+ or CD8+ T cells sorted from blood, taken in a trial of the OX40 agonist ivuxolimab. This chain uses TRBV7-9 with TRBJ2-7, with a possible D match to TRBD2 (5 bases). For the CDR3, the DNA is TGTGCCAGCAGCACACCGGCGCGGGCAGCCTCCCTCTACGAGCAGTACTTC. This codes for CASSTPARAASLYEQYF.